A single sample gave rise to the 28 T cell receptor beta chains below, sequenced in a study of blood T cell repertoires in COVID-19. Libraries were prepared by immunoSEQ multiplex PCR; TCRdb keeps only in-frame clonotypes and omits some of them. The sample has some 210,000 clones; roughly 90% are singletons. Sequences were obtained from peripheral blood. These receptors all come from a woman between 35 and 50 years old who had recovered from COVID-19.

V is TRBV7-6 and J is TRBJ1-3; 7 bases match TRBD1. The CDR3 is 15 residues long. Germline values: CDR1 SGHVS, CDR2 FNYEAQ. V gave up 5 bases and J gave up 0 bases; unmatched junction bases: 4. The CDR3 region has the DNA TGTGCCAGCAGCCCGGGGACAGTCTCTGGAAACACCATATATTTT. Translation: CASSPGTVSGNTIYF. Filled out from reference TRBV7-6 and TRBJ1-3, the complete variable domain reads GAGVSQSPRYKVTKRGQDVALRCDPISGHVSLYWYRQALGQGPEFLTYFNYEAQQDKSGLPNDRFSAERPEGSISTLTIQRTEQRDSAMYRCASSPGTVSGNTIYFGEGSWLTVV.

The chain recombines TRBV6-5 with TRBJ2-1; D may be TRBD2 (6 bases). The CDR3 is 13 residues long. Trimming removed 5 bases at V and 8 bases at J, with 13 bases between. CDR1 MNHEY and CDR2 SVGAGI come from the germline V gene. The CDR3 sequence: CASSPGGKYEQFF. The DNA of the CDR3 is TGTGCCAGCAGTCCCGGAGGGAAGTATGAGCAGTTCTTC.

This sequence joins TRBV28 and TRBJ2-3; D is perhaps TRBD2 (5 bases). In germline, CDR1 is MDHEN, CDR2 SYDVKM. Trimming stripped 3 bases from V and 1 base from J, with 17 bases between. The CDR3 spans 17 residues. This CDR3 is CASSLPSRTGGTDTQYF. The CDR3 DNA reads TGTGCCAGCAGTTTGCCCTCCCGGACCGGGGGCACAGATACGCAGTATTTT.

The J gene is TRBJ1-1, the V gene TRBV25-1; a possible D gene is TRBD1 (6 bases). The CDR3 is 15 residues long. The germline gives CDR1 MGHDK, CDR2 SYGVNS. V shed 4 bases and J shed 1 base, with 13 bases lying between them. In DNA, the CDR3 is TGTGCCAGCAGTGGTCCGGGACACCCGAACACTGAAGCTTTCTTT. The encoded protein is CASSGPGHPNTEAFF.

The rearrangement uses TRBV5-3 and TRBJ2-1, with 9 positions matching TRBD2. TRBV5-3 falls under the ORF class, with uncertain function. This CDR3 comprises 17 residues. V dropped 4 bases and J dropped 4; count of bases not matched to a gene: 12. CDR3 sequence (DNA): TGTGCCAGAAGCAGAAGACTAGCGGAAGACATTTACAATGAGCAGTTCTTC. Translating gives CARSRRLAEDIYNEQFF.

The V and J genes are TRBV5-1 and TRBJ1-1; 9 nucleotides align to TRBD1. Germline-derived CDR1 and CDR2 are SGHRS and YFSETQ. The CDR3 runs to 15 residues. Unmatched junction bases numbered 3, after V lost 1 base and J lost 2 bases. The CDR3 is CASSLLQGANTEAFF. CDR3 nucleotides: TGCGCCAGCAGCTTGTTACAGGGGGCAAACACTGAAGCTTTCTTT.

The sample holds a few counts of this clone. The chain couples TRBV6-5 to TRBJ1-2; the match to TRBD1 covers 7 bases. The junction had 6 bases not matched to a gene; V was cut back by 2 bases and J by 3 bases. This CDR3 contains 15 residues. CDR1 and CDR2 from the germline V gene are MNHEY and SVGAGI. CDR3 sequence (DNA): TGTGCCAGCAGTTACGGAACCAGGGGGGACTATGGCTACACCTTC. This translates into CASSYGTRGDYGYTF.

The chain uses TRBV28 and TRBJ2-4; 7 bases align to TRBD2. Trimming removed 8 bases from V and 0 bases from J; junction bases left unmatched: 7. CDR1 MDHEN and CDR2 SYDVKM come from the germline V gene. The CDR3 runs 15 residues. CDR3 protein: CASSPSGAAKNIQYF. The DNA of the CDR3 is TGTGCCAGCTCGCCTAGCGGAGCAGCCAAAAACATTCAGTACTTC.

The rearrangement joins TRBV3-1 (or the pseudogene TRBV3-2) to TRBJ1-1; a weak D match, TRBD1 (6 bases). V was cut by 0 bases and J by 5 bases, with 13 bases left in between. The CDR3 loop spans 15 amino acids. Germline V gene lookup returns CDR1 LGHDT and CDR2 YNNKEL (reference sequence). The CDR3 loop reads CASSQDRTQGTEAFF. The CDR3 DNA follows: TGTGCCAGCAGCCAAGATCGAACTCAGGGGACTGAAGCTTTCTTT.

This sequence joins TRBV28 and TRBJ1-1, with a tentative D call TRBD1 (6 bases). The CDR3 consists of 20 residues. The V gene's germline CDR1 is MDHEN and CDR2 SYDVKM. Trimming shortened V by 3 bases and J by 0 bases, and 26 bases separated the two germline ends. Here the CDR3 DNA reads TGTGCCAGCAGTTTTCTCGGACAGTGGGGCGACCCCAAGATGAACACTGAAGCTTTCTTT. It codes for CASSFLGQWGDPKMNTEAFF.

V usage is TRBV12-5 and J usage is TRBJ1-6; D remains ambiguous. Germline V gives CDR1 LGHNT, CDR2 FRNRAP. This CDR3 region has 12 residues. V was trimmed by 1 base and J by 8 bases, leaving 3 bases between them. Here the CDR3 reads CASGLAYSPLHF. CDR3 coding DNA: TGTGCTAGTGGTTTGGCATATTCACCCCTCCACTTT.

V gene TRBV6-5 combines with J gene TRBJ2-7, with TRBD1 identical over 8 bases. Germline CDR1 and CDR2: MNHEY and SVGAGI. The junction had 3 bases not matched to a gene; V was cut back by 5 bases and J by 3 bases. CDR3 length: 13 residues. The CDR3 region is CASSHDRGYEQYF. The CDR3 DNA sequence: TGTGCCAGCAGTCACGACAGGGGCTACGAGCAGTACTTC.

This chain connects TRBV3-1 (or the pseudogene TRBV3-2) to TRBJ2-1, with 16 bases fitting TRBD2. Germline V gene sequence: CDR1 LGHDT, CDR2 YNNKEL (reference sequence). The CDR3 sequence is 16 residues long. The V gene end was trimmed by 4 bases and the J gene end by 9 bases; junction bases not matched to a gene: 6. In nucleotides, the CDR3 is TGTGCCAGCAGCCTAAGGGGACTAGCGGGAGGGGCTGAGCAGTTCTTC. It yields the protein CASSLRGLAGGAEQFF.

This sequence joins TRBV28 and TRBJ1-5; 8 bases are shared with TRBD1. V was pared by 7 bases and J by 4 bases, with 3 bases of the junction left unmatched. From germline, CDR1 is MDHEN and CDR2 SYDVKM. CDR3 length: 13 residues. CDR3 in amino acids: CASNYRGNQPQHF. CDR3 sequence (DNA): TGTGCCAGCAATTACAGGGGGAATCAGCCCCAGCATTTT.

The chain has TRBV7-3 and TRBJ2-5; D is perhaps TRBD2 (6 bases). The CDR3 is 17 amino acids. The V end was cut by 0 bases, the J end by 4 bases, with 18 bases between. The germline V gene encodes CDR1 SGHTA and CDR2 FQGTGA. CDR3 DNA: TGTGCCAGCAGCTTAACTGGAGCGGGCCCCCGTCCAGAGACCCAGTACTTC. Amino acids: CASSLTGAGPRPETQYF.

The table lists this clone with a count of one. The chain carries TRBV7-8 and TRBJ1-5; the D gene is possibly TRBD1 (5 bases). Germline values: CDR1 SGHVS, CDR2 FQNEAQ. V was clipped by 1 base and J by 4 bases, with 14 bases between them. The CDR3 has 16 amino acids. This chain's CDR3 is CASSLGVLKGNQPQHF. In nucleotides, the CDR3 is TGTGCCAGCAGCTTAGGGGTCTTGAAGGGGAATCAGCCCCAGCATTTT.

This chain links TRBV6-5 with TRBJ1-1, with no clear D. V lost 0 bases and J lost 4, with 6 bases in between. Germline V gene sequence: CDR1 MNHEY, CDR2 SVGAGI. This CDR3 comprises 13 residues. The CDR3 coding sequence is TGTGCCAGCAGTTACTCTGAGGTCACTGAAGCTTTCTTT. Amino acid sequence: CASSYSEVTEAFF.

The chain combines TRBV29-1 with TRBJ2-3, with 9 bases lining up with TRBD2. The V gene's germline CDR1 is SQVTM and CDR2 ANQGSEA. V dropped 4 bases and J dropped 1; count of bases not matched to a gene: 3. The CDR3 runs 14 residues. The CDR3 coding sequence is TGCAGCGTTGCGAAGCGGGAGGGCACAGATACGCAGTATTTT. It is translated as CSVAKREGTDTQYF.

This clone was seen a single time. The rearrangement joins TRBV5-1 to TRBJ1-3, with 8 bases that match TRBD1. The CDR3 covers 14 residues. V lost 5 bases to trimming and J lost 8 bases; unmatched junction nucleotides: 9. Germline loops: CDR1 SGHRS, CDR2 YFSETQ. For the CDR3, the DNA is TGCGCCAGCAGTGGACAGGGTGGAGAAGACACCATATATTTT. This encodes CASSGQGGEDTIYF.

The chain combines TRBV18 with TRBJ2-5; TRBD2 aligns across 7 bases. The CDR3 extends over 17 amino acids. Germline V gene lookup returns CDR1 KGHSH and CDR2 LQKENI. With V trimmed by 1 base and J by 2 bases, 10 bases remained unmatched. Here the CDR3 reads CASSPRPASGVQETQYF. The CDR3 DNA is TGTGCCAGCTCACCACGGCCGGCTAGCGGCGTACAAGAGACCCAGTACTTC.

The genes are TRBV12-5 and TRBJ1-4; D is possibly TRBD1 (6 bases). The V gene's germline CDR1 is LGHNT and CDR2 FRNRAP. The CDR3 spans 18 residues. Trimming stripped 1 base from V and 0 bases from J, with 15 bases between. CDR3 loop: CASGLEVGHLATNEKLFF. In nucleotides, the CDR3 is TGTGCTAGTGGTTTGGAGGTGGGACATCTCGCAACTAATGAAAAACTGTTTTTT.

The J gene is TRBJ2-5, the V gene TRBV4-3; 14 bases agree with TRBD2. Germline trimming cut 0 bases from V and 5 bases from J; bases unmatched to any gene: 8. Germline values: CDR1 LGHNA, CDR2 YSLEER. The CDR3 extends over 18 amino acids. Written as DNA, the CDR3 is TGCGCCAGCAGCCAAGATACAGGACTAGCGGGAGGTTCGGAGACCCAGTACTTC. Its protein product is CASSQDTGLAGGSETQYF.

The V gene is TRBV3-1 (or the pseudogene TRBV3-2), the J gene TRBJ1-1, with unresolved D. Trimming stripped 4 bases from V and 0 bases from J, with 6 bases between. Per the germline V gene, CDR1 is LGHDT and CDR2 is YNNKEL (reference sequence). The length of the CDR3 is 13 residues. Here the CDR3 DNA reads TGTGCCAGCAGCCCTGGCCTGAACACTGAAGCTTTCTTT. Its translation: CASSPGLNTEAFF.

The V gene is TRBV4-1, the J gene TRBJ2-7, with 8 bases fitting TRBD1. The CDR3 loop spans 15 amino acids. The germline V gene has CDR1 MGHRA and CDR2 YSYEKL. With V trimmed by 0 bases and J by 5 bases, 6 bases remained unmatched. The CDR3 here is CASSQDKAGGNEQYF. The CDR3 region has the DNA TGCGCCAGCAGCCAAGACAAGGCAGGGGGCAACGAGCAGTACTTC.

This clone was found once. The CDR3 DNA reads TGTGCCAGCAGCTTCGGACTAGCGGGGGTCGGGGAGCTGTTTTTT. It translates to CASSFGLAGVGELFF. This chain uses TRBV9 with TRBJ2-2, with 13 bases that match TRBD2. The germline V gene has CDR1 SGDLS and CDR2 YYNGEE. CDR3 size: 15 residues. The ends lost 4 bases at V and 7 bases at J; junction bases unmatched: 4.

For the CDR3, the DNA is TGTGCCAGCAGTTTCGACTTATCGGGTGAAAAACTGTTTTTT. Translated: CASSFDLSGEKLFF. The V and J genes are TRBV6-5 and TRBJ1-4; D ambiguous. Trimming removed 4 bases from V and 7 bases from J, with 13 bases in between. CDR3 length: 14 amino acids. CDR1 MNHEY and CDR2 SVGAGI come from the germline V gene.

The V gene is TRBV27, the J gene TRBJ1-5; D is unclear. Trimming shortened V by 6 bases and J by 2 bases, and 8 bases separated the two germline ends. The CDR3 has 13 amino acids. Germline assignment: CDR1 MNHEY and CDR2 SMNVEV (reference sequence). CDR3 coding DNA: TGTGCCAGCAGCACCGGAGGCAATCAGCCCCAGCATTTT. Its translation is CASSTGGNQPQHF.

This chain connects TRBV28 to TRBJ2-3; TRBD1 matches 9 bases. Germline V lookup: CDR1 MDHEN, CDR2 SYDVKM. The V gene end was trimmed by 4 bases and the J gene end by 3 bases; junction bases not matched to a gene: 8. This CDR3 is 16 amino acids long. CDR3 sequence reads: CASSSPGQGETDTQYF. In nucleotides, the CDR3 is TGTGCCAGCAGTTCCCCGGGACAGGGTGAAACAGATACGCAGTATTTT. The full variable domain, its missing parts supplied by reference TRBV28 and TRBJ2-3, is DVKVTQSSRYLVKRTGEKVFLECVQDMDHENMFWYRQDPGLGLRLIYFSYDVKMKEKGDIPEGYSVSREKKERFSLILESASTNQTSMYLCASSSPGQGETDTQYFGPGTRLTVL.